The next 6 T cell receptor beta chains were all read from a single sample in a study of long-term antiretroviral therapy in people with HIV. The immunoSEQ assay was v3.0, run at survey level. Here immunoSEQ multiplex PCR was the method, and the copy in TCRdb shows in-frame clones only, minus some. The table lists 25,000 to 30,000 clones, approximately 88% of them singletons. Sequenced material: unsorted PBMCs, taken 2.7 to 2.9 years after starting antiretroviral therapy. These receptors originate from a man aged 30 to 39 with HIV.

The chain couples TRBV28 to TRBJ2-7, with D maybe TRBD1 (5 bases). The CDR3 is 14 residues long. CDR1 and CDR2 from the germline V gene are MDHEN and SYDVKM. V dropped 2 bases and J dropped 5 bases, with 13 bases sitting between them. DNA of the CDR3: TGTGCCAGCAGTTTAGGTCAGGGAATCAACGAGCAGTACTTC. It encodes CASSLGQGINEQYF.

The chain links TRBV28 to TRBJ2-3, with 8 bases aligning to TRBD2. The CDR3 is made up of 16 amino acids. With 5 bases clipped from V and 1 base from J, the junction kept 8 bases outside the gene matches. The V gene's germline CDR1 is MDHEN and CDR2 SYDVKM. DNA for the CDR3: TGTGCCAGCAGTCGCCCGAGCGGGGGCCGCACAGATACGCAGTATTTT. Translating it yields CASSRPSGGRTDTQYF.

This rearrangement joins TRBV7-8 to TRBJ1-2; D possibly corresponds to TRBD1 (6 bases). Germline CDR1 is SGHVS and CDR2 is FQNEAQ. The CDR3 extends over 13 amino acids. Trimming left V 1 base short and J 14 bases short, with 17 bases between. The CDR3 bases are TGTGCCAGCAGCTTAGGGGGGCAAACAGGGTCAACCTTC. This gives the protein CASSLGGQTGSTF.

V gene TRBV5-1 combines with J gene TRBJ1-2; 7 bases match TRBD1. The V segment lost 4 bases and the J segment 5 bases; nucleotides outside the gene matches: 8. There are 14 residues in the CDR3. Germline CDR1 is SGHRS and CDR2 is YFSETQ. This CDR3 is CASSVQGGKYGYTF. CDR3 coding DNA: TGCGCCAGCAGCGTTCAGGGGGGAAAGTATGGCTACACCTTC.

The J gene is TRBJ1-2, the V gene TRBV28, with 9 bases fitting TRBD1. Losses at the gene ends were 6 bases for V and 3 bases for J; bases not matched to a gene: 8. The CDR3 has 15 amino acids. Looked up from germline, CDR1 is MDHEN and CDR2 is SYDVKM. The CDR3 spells CASSSTGGADYGYTF. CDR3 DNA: TGTGCCAGCAGCTCTACAGGGGGCGCGGACTATGGCTACACCTTC.

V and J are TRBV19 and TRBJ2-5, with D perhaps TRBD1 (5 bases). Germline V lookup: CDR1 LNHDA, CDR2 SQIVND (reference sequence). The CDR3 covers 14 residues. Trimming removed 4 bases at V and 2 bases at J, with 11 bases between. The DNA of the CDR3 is TGTGCCAGTAGTACCCAGGGTGGGCAAGAGACCCAGTACTTC. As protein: CASSTQGGQETQYF.